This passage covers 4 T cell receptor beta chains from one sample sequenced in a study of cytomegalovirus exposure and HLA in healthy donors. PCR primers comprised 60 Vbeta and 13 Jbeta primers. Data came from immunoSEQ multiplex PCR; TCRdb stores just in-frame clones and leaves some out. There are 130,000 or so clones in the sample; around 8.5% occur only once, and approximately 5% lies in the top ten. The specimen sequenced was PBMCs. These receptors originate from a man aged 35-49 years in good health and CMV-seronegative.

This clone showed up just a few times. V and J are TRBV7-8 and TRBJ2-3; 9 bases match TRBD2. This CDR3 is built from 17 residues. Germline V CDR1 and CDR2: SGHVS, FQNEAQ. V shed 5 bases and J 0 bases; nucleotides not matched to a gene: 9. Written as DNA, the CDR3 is TGTGCCAGCAGCAAAGAAGCGGGGGGCCCTAGCACAGATACGCAGTATTTT. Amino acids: CASSKEAGGPSTDTQYF.

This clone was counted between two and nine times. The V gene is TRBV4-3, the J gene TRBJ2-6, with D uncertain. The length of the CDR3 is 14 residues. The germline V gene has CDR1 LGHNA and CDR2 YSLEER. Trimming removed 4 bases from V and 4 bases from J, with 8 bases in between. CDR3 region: CASSPRSGANVLTF. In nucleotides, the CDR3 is TGCGCCAGCAGCCCGCGGAGCGGGGCCAACGTCCTGACTTTC.

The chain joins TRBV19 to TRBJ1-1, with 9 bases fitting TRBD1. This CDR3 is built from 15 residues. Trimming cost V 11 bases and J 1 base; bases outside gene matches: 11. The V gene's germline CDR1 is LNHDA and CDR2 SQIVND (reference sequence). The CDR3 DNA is TGTGCCTCTCATCAACCGGGACAGGGGAACACTGAAGCTTTCTTT. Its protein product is CASHQPGQGNTEAFF.

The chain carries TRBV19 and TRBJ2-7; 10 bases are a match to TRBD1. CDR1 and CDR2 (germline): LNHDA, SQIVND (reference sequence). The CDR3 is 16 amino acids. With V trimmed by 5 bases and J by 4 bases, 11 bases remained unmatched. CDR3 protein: CASSSLYPGQGYEQYF. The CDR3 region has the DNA TGTGCCAGTAGTTCCCTGTATCCGGGACAGGGGTACGAGCAGTACTTC.